The sequence of this TCR beta chain was determined in a study of blood T cell repertoires in COVID-19 (dated by TCRdb to about 2020). About the full investigation: The collaborator samples originated in the United States, Italy and Spain and spanned the acute and convalescent phases of COVID-19. Where HLA class I and class II types were available, the types were taken from metadata supplied by the sample provider, not from assay-based typing. Subjects who had been exposed to COVID-19, were actively infected with it, or had recovered from it provided the deeply sampled blood TCRbeta repertoires that made up the dataset. The sample metadata nearly always contained a de-identified subject ID, COVID-19 status, age in years and sex. The material from the prospective study consisted of cDNA or gDNA derived from T cells, B-cell-depleted T cells, or PBMCs. The repertoires were released in a freely available public database meant as a resource for research on the immune response to SARS-CoV-2. Samples were obtained from the ongoing ImmuneRACE study (first 160 participants) and from 1,254 subjects provided by 6 global collaborators.

TCRbeta CDR3 regions were amplified from genomic DNA by means of the immunoSEQ Assay, a bias-controlled multiplex PCR. From the authors' description of their analysis: Nucleated cell counts per sample were estimated from amplification of reference gene primers within the assay. To quantify the absolute abundance of each unique TCRbeta CDR3 rearrangement, sequence reads were collapsed and filtered. For each sample, productive Simpson clonality was calculated as the square root of Simpson's diversity index across productive rearrangements. The clones in this table, taken by TCRdb from immuneACCESS, are in-frame only. Not every clone is retained; where verified, under half of the shortfall comes from an unresolved V gene, and the cause of the rest is unknown. V and J calls and clone size are copied from that table; D and trimming were computed from the DNA. The sample contains about 300,000 clones, around 86% of them found a single time. The ten largest account for 1.5% to 2% of the sample.

Study-level results and caveats: Clinical and demographic metadata were provided uncurated, with the amount varying by source and participant.

On this clone: It lacks a known antigen. It has no much larger one-base neighbor in the sample; base qualities were not kept.

Collaborating institutions collected whole blood in K2EDTA tubes following their own protocols. For TCRbeta analysis, collaborators shipped samples in one of three forms: frozen whole blood, isolated PBMCs, or DNA extracted from either of those sample types. The receptor's source is a woman in her fifties or sixties with acute or convalescent COVID-19. Specimen: peripheral blood.

The nucleotide sequence is TGTGCCAGCAGGGACAGGGCATTTGGTAGCAATCAGCCCCAGCATTTT. This gives the protein CASRDRAFGSNQPQHF. The rearrangement combines TRBV27 with TRBJ1-5, with 8 bases in between that match TRBD1. Trimming accounts for 6 bases at V and 0 bases at J, while the number of junction bases matched to no gene is 7. From the cysteine up to the phenylalanine, the CDR3 has a length of 16 residues. The only DNA kept is the CDR3, 48 bases in frame from the first base. CDR1 and CDR2, per the germline V gene (reference sequence), are MNHEY and SMNVEV.